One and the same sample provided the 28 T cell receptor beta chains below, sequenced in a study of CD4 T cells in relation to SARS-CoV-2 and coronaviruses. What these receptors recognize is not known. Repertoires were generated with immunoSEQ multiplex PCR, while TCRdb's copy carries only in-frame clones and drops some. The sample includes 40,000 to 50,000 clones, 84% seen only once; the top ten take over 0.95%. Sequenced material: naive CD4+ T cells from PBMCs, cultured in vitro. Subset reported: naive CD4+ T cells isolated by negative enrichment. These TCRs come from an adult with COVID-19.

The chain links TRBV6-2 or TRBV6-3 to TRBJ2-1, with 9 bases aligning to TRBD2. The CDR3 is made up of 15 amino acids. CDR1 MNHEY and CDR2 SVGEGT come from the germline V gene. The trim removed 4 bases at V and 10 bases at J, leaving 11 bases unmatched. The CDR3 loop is CASSLGRLAVLEQFF. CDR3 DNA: TGTGCCAGCAGTTTGGGGCGACTAGCGGTTCTGGAGCAGTTCTTC.

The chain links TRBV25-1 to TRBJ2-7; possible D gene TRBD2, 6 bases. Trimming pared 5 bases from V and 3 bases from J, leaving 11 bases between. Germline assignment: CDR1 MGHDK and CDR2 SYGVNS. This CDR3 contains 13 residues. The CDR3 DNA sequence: TGTGCCAGCAGTCAAGCGGGCTACTACGAGCAGTACTTC. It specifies CASSQAGYYEQYF.

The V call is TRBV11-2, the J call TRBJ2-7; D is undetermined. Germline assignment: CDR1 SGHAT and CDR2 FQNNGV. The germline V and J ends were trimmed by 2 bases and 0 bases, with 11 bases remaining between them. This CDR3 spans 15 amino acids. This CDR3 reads CASSLISQSSYEQYF. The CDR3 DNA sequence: TGTGCCAGCAGCTTAATAAGCCAAAGCTCCTACGAGCAGTACTTC.

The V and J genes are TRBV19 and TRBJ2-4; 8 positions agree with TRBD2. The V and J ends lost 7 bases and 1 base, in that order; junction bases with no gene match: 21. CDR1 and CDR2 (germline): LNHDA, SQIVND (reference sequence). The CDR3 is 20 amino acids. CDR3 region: CASTAAVVGRAVKAKNIQYF. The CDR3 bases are TGTGCCAGTACCGCGGCTGTAGTCGGGAGGGCCGTGAAGGCCAAAAACATTCAGTACTTC. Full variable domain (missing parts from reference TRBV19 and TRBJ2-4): DGGITQSPKYLFRKEGQNVTLSCEQNLNHDAMYWYRQDPGQGLRLIYYSQIVNDFQKGDIAEGYSVSREKKESFPLTVTSAQKNPTAFYLCASTAAVVGRAVKAKNIQYFGAGTRLSVL.

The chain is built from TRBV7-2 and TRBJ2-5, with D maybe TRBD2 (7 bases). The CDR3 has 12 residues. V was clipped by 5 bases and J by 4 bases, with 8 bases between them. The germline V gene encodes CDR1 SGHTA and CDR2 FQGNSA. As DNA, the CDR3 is TGTGCCAGCAGCGCGGGGGCAGAGACCCAGTACTTC. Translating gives CASSAGAETQYF. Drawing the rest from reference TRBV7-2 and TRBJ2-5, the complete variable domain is GAGVSQSPSNKVTEKGKDVELRCDPISGHTALYWYRQSLGQGLEFLIYFQGNSAPDKSGLPSDRFSAERTGGSVSTLTIQRTQQEDSAVYLCASSAGAETQYFGPGTRLLVL.

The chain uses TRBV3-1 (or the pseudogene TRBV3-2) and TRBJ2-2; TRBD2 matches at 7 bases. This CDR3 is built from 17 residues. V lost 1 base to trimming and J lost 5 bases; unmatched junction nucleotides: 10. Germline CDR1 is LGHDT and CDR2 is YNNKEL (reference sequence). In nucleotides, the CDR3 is TGTGCCAGCAGCCAAGCGTCGGCGGGAGTCCGAACCGGGGAGCTGTTTTTT. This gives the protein CASSQASAGVRTGELFF.

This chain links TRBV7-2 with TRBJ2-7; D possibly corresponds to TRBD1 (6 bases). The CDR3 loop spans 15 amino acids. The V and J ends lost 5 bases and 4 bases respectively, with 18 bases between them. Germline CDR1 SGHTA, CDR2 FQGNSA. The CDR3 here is CASSPIATGGYEQYF. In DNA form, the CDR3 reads TGTGCCAGCAGCCCAATCGCGACAGGCGGGTACGAGCAGTACTTC.

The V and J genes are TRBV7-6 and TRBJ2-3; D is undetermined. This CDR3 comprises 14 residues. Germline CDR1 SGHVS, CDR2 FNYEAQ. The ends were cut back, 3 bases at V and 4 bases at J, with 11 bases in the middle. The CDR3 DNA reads TGTGCCAGCAGCTTTAAGACCCGATCAGATACGCAGTATTTT. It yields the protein CASSFKTRSDTQYF.

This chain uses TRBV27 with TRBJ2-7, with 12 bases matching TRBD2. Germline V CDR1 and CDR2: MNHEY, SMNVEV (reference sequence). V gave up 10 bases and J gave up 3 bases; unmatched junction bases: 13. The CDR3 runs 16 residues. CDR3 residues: CATSRRLAGEVYEQYF. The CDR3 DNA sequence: TGTGCCACCTCACGACGACTAGCGGGAGAAGTCTACGAGCAGTACTTC.

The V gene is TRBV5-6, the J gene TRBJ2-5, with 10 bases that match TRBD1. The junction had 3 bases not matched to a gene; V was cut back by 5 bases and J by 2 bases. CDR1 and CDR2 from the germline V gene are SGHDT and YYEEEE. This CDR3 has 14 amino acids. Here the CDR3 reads CASRRDRGQETQYF. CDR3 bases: TGTGCCAGCAGACGGGACAGGGGACAAGAGACCCAGTACTTC.

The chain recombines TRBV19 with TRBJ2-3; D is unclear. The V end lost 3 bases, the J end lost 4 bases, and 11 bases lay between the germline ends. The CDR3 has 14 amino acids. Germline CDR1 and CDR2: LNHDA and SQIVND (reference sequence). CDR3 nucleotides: TGTGCCAGTAGTATTGGTCTGTTTTCAGATACGCAGTATTTT. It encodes CASSIGLFSDTQYF.

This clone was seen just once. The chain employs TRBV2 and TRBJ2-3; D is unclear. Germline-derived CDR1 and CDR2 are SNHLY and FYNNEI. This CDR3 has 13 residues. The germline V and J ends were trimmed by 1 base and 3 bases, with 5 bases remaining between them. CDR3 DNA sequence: TGTGCCAGCAGTGAAGGTGGAACAGATACGCAGTATTTT. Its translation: CASSEGGTDTQYF.

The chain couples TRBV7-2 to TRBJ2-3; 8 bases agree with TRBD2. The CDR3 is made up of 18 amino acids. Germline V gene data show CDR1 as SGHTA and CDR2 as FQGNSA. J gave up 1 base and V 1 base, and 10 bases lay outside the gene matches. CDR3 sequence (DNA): TGTGCCAGCAGCTTAGACGGGAGCGGGAGAAAACGCACAGATACGCAGTATTTT. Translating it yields CASSLDGSGRKRTDTQYF.

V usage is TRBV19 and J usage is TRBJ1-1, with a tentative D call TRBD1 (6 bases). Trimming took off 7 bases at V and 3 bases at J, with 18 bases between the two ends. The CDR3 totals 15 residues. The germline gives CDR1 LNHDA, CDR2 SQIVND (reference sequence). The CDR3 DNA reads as TGTGCCAGTACGTTATGGGGGCAGGGCCACACTGAAGCTTTCTTT. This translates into CASTLWGQGHTEAFF.

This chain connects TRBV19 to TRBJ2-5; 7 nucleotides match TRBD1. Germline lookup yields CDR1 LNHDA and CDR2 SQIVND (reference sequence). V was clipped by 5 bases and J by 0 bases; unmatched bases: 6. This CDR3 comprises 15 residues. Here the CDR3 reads CASSAKTGYQETQYF. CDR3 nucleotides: TGTGCCAGTAGTGCGAAGACAGGGTACCAAGAGACCCAGTACTTC.

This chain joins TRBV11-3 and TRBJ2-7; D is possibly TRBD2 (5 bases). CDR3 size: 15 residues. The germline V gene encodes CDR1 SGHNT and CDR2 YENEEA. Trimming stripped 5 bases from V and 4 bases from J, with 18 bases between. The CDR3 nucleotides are TGTGCCAGCAGCCAGAGCGGAGGAATGGATTACGAGCAGTACTTC. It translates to CASSQSGGMDYEQYF.

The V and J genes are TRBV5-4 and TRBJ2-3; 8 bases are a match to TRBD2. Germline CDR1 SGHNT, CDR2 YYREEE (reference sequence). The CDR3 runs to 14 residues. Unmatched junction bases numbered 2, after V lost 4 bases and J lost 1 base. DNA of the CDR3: TGTGCCAGCAGCCTGACTAGCGGCACAGATACGCAGTATTTT. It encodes CASSLTSGTDTQYF.

The CDR3: CASSEQGGTEAFF. The CDR3 nucleotides are TGTGCCAGCAGCGAACAGGGGGGGACTGAAGCTTTCTTT. V and J are TRBV11-2 and TRBJ1-1; TRBD1 matches 8 bases. Unmatched junction bases numbered 4, after V lost 5 bases and J lost 5 bases. Germline V lookup: CDR1 SGHAT, CDR2 FQNNGV. The CDR3 extends over 13 amino acids.

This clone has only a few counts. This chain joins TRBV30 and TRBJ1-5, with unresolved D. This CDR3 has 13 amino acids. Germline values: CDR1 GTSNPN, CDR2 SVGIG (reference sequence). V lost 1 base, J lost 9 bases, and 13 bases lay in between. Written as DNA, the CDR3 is TGTGCCTGGAGTGAAACGAACGGTCCGCCCCAGCATTTT. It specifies CAWSETNGPPQHF.

The CDR3 coding sequence is TGTGCCAGCAGCTACCGACTAGGTGGGGAGACCCAGTACTTC. It specifies CASSYRLGGETQYF. The chain combines TRBV11-2 with TRBJ2-5, with D perhaps TRBD2 (6 bases). The CDR3 covers 14 residues. V lost 4 bases and J lost 5, with 14 bases in between. CDR1 SGHAT and CDR2 FQNNGV come from the germline V gene.

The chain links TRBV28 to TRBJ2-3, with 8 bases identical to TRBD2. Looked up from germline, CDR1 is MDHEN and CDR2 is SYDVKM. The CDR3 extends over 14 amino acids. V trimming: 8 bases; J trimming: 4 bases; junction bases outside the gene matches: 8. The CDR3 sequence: CASRAGGWPDTQYF. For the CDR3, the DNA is TGTGCCAGCCGTGCGGGAGGATGGCCAGATACGCAGTATTTT.

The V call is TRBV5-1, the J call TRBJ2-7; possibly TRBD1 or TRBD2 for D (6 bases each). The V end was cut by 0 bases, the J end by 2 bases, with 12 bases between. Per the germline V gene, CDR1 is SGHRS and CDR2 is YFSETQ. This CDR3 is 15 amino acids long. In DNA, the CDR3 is TGCGCCAGCAGCTTGGCCCCTGGGGGGCCCTACGAGCAGTACTTC. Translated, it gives CASSLAPGGPYEQYF.

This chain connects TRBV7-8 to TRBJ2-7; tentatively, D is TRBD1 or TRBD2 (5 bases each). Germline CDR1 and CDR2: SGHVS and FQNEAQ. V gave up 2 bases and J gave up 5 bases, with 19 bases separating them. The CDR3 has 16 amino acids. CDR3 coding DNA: TGTGCCAGCAGCTTACGGTCGAGTTACGGGGCCCACGAGCAGTACTTC. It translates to CASSLRSSYGAHEQYF.

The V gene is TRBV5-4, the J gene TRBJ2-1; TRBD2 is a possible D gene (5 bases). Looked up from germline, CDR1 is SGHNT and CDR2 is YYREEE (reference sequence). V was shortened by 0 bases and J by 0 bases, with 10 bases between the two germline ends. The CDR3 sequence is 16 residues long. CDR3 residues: CASSLGGLSSYNEQFF. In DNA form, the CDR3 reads TGTGCCAGCAGCTTGGGCGGACTGAGCTCCTACAATGAGCAGTTCTTC.

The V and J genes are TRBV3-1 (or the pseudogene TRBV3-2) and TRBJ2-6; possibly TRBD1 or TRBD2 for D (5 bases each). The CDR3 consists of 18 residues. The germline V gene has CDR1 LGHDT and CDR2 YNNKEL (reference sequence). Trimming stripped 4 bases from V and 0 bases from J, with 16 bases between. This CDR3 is CASSRTGTGTSGANVLTF. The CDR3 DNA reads TGTGCCAGCAGCCGGACCGGGACGGGGACCTCTGGGGCCAACGTCCTGACTTTC.

The CDR3: CASSIGTGTYEQYF. Here the CDR3 DNA reads TGCGCCAGCAGTATTGGGACGGGAACCTACGAGCAGTACTTC. The chain combines TRBV5-1 with TRBJ2-7; D is tentatively TRBD1 or TRBD2 (5 bases each). The CDR3 is 14 amino acids. Germline V gene data show CDR1 as SGHRS and CDR2 as YFSETQ. The V end lost 5 bases, the J end lost 2 bases, and 14 bases lay between the germline ends.

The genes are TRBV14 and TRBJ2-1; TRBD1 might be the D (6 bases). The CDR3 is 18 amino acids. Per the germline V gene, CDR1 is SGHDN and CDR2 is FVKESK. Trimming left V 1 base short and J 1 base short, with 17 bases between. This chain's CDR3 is CASSQGVVGHNSYNEQFF. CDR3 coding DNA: TGTGCCAGCAGCCAAGGGGTGGTGGGACACAATTCCTACAATGAGCAGTTCTTC.

The CDR3 here is CSATKATLFSEAFF. CDR3 sequence (DNA): TGCAGCGCAACGAAGGCAACCCTGTTTAGTGAAGCTTTCTTT. The chain is built from TRBV29-1 and TRBJ1-1; no reliable D call. Germline loops: CDR1 SQVTM, CDR2 ANQGSEA. The CDR3 covers 14 residues. Trimming cost V 7 bases and J 7 bases, with 22 bases left between them.